The subject of this entry is one TCR beta chain. Other nucleotide sequences from this sample produce the same CDR3. This entry is derived from a study of Ad26.COV2.S vaccination and SARS-CoV-2 variants. TCRdb keeps only in-frame clones here, not all; method: immunoSEQ multiplex PCR. Here the sample spans around 300,000 clones, approximately 86% being singletons. The treatment is: about 20 received Ad26.COV2.S at low or high dose, single or two shots; about 5 received placebo; per-sample allocation not given. Repertoires come from day 63 after the first vaccine or placebo injection. The V and J ends lost 2 bases and 2 bases, in that order; junction bases with no gene match: 3. This CDR3 is built from 16 residues. Germline V gene lookup returns CDR1 ENHRY and CDR2 SYGVKD.

This chain joins TRBV10-3 and TRBJ1-2, with 12 bases fitting TRBD1. This sequence originates from a person aged 18-60 years who received the Ad26.COV2.S COVID-19 vaccine or a placebo. This specimen consisted of peripheral blood, obtained in a trial of Ad26.COV2.S vaccine versus placebo. CDR3 region: CAISEPGQGANYGYTF. The CDR3 DNA reads TGTGCCATCAGTGAGCCGGGACAGGGGGCAAACTATGGCTACACCTTC.